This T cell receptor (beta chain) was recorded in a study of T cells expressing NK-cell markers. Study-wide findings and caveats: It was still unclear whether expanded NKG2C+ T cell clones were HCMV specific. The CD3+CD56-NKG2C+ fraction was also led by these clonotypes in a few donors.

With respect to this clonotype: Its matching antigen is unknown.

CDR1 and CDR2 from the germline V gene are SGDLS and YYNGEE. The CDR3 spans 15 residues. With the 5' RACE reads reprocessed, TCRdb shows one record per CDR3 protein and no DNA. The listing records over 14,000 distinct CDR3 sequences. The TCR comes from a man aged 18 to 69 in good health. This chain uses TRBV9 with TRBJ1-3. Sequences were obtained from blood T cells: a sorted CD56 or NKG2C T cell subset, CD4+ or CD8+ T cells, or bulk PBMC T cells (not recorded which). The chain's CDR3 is CASSVGSGGGNTIYF.